Listed here are 2 T cell receptor beta chains from one sample, sequenced in a study of blood T cells in healthy people across ages. Then a second PCR, running about 6 to 12 cycles, was carried out with a sample-barcoded 5' primer and a J-beta primer mix. TCRdb used MiXCR to reprocess the 5' RACE reads, holding one entry per CDR3 protein. The sample yields about 670,000 distinct CDR3 sequences, less than 45% seen once. Source material: blood. These receptors were obtained from a man older than 75 in good health.

This rearrangement joins TRBV5-4 to TRBJ2-6; 12 bases are a match to TRBD1. V lost 3 bases, J lost 3 bases, and 4 bases stayed unmatched. The CDR3 spans 17 residues. Germline values: CDR1 SGHNT, CDR2 YYREEE (reference sequence). CDR3 bases: TGTGCCAGCAGCTCCGGGACAGGGGGCGTTGGGGCCAACGTCCTGACTTTC. Its protein is CASSSGTGGVGANVLTF.

This clonotype was found a few times. V usage is TRBV6-2 or TRBV6-3 and J usage is TRBJ1-4, with TRBD1 matching over 8 bases. This CDR3 has 13 amino acids. Germline V CDR1 and CDR2: MNHEY, SVGEGT. Trimming took 6 bases from V and 5 from J; bases not matched to a gene: 2. CDR3 coding DNA: TGTGCCAGCAGCCGGACAGGGAATGAAAAACTGTTTTTT. It encodes CASSRTGNEKLFF.